The clone carrying this TCR beta chain was detected many times. The antigen is undetermined. Time point of the sample: patch test 3, about 24 weeks after DPC sensitization. Sample treatment: therapeutic diphenylcyclopropenone sensitization with weekly scalp DPC. This sample was included in a study of human T cells and chemical hapten exposure. Study context: Investigators sensitized around 2 cm by around 2 cm of upper inner arm skin with 2% DPC.

Germline-derived CDR1 and CDR2 are KGHSH and LQKENI. This CDR3 region has 14 residues. V shed 6 bases, J shed 5 bases, and the junction held 8 bases outside the gene matches. The study, taken as a whole, reports: Clustering by CDR3 similarity yielded significantly more large clusters from expanded TCRs than controls.

One entry per CDR3 protein, called by TCRdb with MiXCR from the RACE reads. The sample lists 80,000 to 100,000 distinct CDR3 sequences, 9.5% to 13% occurring once. The rearrangement joins TRBV18 to TRBJ2-7; the match to TRBD1 covers 9 bases. This TCR derives from a woman in her twenties or thirties with alopecia areata. Some clones in this sample may be carry-over from other donors' samples. This sample comprised whole blood, obtained in connection with sensitization to the hapten diphenylcyclopropenone (DPC). The CDR3 DNA is TGTGCCAGCTCGATCCGGGACAGGGCCGACGAGCAGTACTTC. Amino acids: CASSIRDRADEQYF.